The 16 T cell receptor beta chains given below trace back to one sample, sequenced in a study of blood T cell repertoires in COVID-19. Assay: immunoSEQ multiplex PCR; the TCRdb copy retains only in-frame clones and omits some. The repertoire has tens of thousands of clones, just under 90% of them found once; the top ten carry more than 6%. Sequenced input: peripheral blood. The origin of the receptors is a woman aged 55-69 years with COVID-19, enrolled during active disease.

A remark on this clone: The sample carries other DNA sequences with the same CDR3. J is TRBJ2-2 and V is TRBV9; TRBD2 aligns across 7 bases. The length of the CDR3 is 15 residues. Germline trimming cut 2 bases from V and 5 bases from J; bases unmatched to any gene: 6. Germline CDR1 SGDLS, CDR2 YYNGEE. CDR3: CASSVAGVPTGELFF. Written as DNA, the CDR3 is TGTGCCAGCAGCGTTGCGGGAGTCCCGACCGGGGAGCTGTTTTTT.

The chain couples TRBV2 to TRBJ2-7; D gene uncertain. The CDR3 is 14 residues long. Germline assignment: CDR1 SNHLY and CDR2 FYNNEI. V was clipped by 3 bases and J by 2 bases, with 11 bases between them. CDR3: CASSDRQAPYEQYF. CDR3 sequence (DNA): TGTGCCAGCAGTGACCGTCAAGCCCCCTACGAGCAGTACTTC.

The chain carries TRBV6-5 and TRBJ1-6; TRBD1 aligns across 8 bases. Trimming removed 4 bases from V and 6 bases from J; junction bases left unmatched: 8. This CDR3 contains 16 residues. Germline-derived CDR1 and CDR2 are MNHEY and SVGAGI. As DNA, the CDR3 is TGTGCCAGCAGTTCACTGGGGACAGGTGGTAATTCACCCCTCCACTTT. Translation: CASSSLGTGGNSPLHF.

The CDR3 DNA sequence: TGTGCCATCAGCGCCGCCGGGACAGCCTACGAGCAGTACTTC. It encodes CAISAAGTAYEQYF. This rearrangement joins TRBV10-3 to TRBJ2-7; 7 nucleotides match TRBD1. V lost 6 bases and J lost 2; bases outside the gene matches: 7. The germline CDR1 and CDR2 sequences are ENHRY and SYGVKD. The CDR3 has 14 amino acids.

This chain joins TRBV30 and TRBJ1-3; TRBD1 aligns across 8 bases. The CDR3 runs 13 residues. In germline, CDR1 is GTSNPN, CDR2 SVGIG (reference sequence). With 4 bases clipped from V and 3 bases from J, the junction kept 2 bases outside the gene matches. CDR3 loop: CAWTGGFGNTIYF. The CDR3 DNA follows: TGTGCCTGGACAGGGGGCTTTGGAAACACCATATATTTT.

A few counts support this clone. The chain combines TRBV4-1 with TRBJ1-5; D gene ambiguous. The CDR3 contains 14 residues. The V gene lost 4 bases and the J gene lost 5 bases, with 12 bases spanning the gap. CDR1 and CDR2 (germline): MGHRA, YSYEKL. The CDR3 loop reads CASSPRGLDQPQHF. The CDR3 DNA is TGCGCCAGCAGCCCAAGAGGGTTAGATCAGCCCCAGCATTTT.

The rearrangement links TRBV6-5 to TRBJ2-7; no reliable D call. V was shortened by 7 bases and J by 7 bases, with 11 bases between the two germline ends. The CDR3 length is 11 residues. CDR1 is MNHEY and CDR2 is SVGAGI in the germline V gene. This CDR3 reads CASTSAGEQYF. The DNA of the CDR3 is TGTGCCAGCACCTCCGCCGGGGAGCAGTACTTC.

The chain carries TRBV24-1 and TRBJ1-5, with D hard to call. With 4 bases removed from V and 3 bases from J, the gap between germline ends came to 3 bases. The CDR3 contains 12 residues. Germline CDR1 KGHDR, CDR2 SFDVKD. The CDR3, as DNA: TGTGCCACCAGTGACGTCAATCAGCCCCAGCATTTT. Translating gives CATSDVNQPQHF.

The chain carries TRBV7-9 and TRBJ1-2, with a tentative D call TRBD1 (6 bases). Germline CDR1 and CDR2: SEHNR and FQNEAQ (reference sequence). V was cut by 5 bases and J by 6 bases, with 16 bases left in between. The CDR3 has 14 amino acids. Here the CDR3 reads CASSAMQGIHGYTF. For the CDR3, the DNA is TGTGCCAGCAGCGCGATGCAGGGGATCCATGGCTACACCTTC.

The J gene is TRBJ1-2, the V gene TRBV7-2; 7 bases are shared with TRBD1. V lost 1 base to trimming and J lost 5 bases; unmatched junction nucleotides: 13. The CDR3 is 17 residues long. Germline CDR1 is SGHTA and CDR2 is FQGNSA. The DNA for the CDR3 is TGTGCCAGCAGCTTAGTGGGGACAGCGCCAGGTCCATATGGCTACACCTTC. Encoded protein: CASSLVGTAPGPYGYTF.

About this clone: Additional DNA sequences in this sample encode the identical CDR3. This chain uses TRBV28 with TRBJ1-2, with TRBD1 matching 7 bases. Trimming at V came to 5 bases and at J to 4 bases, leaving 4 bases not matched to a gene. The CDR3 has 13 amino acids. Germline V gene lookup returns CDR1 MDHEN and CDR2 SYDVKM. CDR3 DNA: TGTGCCAGCAGTAGACGGACAGGCTATGGCTACACCTTC. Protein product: CASSRRTGYGYTF.

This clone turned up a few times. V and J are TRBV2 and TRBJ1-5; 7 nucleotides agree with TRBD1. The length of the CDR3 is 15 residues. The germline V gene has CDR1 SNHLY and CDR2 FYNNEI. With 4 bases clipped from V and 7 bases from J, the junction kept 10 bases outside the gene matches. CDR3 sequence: CASSAPGGARQPQHF. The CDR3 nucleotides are TGTGCCAGCAGTGCCCCAGGGGGTGCGAGGCAGCCCCAGCATTTT.

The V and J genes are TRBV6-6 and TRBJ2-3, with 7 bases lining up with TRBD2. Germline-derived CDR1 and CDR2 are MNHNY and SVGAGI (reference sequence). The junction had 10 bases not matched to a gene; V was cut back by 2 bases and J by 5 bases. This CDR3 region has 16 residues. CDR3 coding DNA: TGTGCCAGCAGTTACGCACTAGCGCAGACCGGAGATACGCAGTATTTT. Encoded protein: CASSYALAQTGDTQYF.

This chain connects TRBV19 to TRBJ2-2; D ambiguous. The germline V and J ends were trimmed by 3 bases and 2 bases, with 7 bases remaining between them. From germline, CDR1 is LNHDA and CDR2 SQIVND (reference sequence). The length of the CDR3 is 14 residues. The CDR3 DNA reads TGTGCCAGTAGTATTACAGTAAACACCGGGGAGCTGTTTTTT. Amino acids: CASSITVNTGELFF.

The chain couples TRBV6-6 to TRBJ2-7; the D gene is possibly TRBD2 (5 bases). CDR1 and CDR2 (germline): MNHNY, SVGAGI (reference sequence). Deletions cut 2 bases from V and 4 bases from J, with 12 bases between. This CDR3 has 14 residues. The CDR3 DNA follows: TGTGCCAGCAGTTACACCGGGAATGGTTACGAGCAGTACTTC. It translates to CASSYTGNGYEQYF.

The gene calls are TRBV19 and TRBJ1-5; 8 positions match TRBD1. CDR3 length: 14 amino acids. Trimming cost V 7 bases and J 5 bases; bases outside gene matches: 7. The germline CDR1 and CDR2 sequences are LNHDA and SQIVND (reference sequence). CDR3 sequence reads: CASIMTGAYQPQHF. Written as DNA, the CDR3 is TGTGCCAGTATTATGACAGGGGCTTATCAGCCCCAGCATTTT.